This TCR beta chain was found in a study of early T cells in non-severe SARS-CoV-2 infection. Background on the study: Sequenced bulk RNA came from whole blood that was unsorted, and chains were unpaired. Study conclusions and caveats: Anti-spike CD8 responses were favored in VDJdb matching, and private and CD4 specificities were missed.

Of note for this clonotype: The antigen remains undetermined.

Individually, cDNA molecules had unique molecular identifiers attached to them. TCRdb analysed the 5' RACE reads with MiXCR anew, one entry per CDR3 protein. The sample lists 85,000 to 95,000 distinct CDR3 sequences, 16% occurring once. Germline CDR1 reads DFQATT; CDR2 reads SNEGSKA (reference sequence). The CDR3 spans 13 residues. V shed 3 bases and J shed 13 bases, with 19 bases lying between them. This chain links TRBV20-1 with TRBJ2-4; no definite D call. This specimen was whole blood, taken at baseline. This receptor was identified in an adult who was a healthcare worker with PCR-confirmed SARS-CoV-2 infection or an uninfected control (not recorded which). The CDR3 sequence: CSASSTSFNSQYF. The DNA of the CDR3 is TGCAGTGCTAGCTCGACTTCGTTTAATTCCCAGTACTTC.